These 3 T cell receptor beta chains came from one sample sequenced in a study of radiation and T cells in renal cell carcinoma. Time point reported: blood 2 weeks post-SBRT. The treatment: 15 Gy SBRT to primary tumor, nephrectomy 4 weeks later. The table came from immunoSEQ multiplex PCR; TCRdb's copy has only in-frame clones and leaves some out. The sample has 70,000 to 100,000 clones; 65% to 90% are singletons. The sample consisted of blood, taken from a patient whose treatment included radiotherapy and nephrectomy. These receptors all come from a woman in her forties or fifties with renal cell carcinoma.

This clone is termed medium-sized (0.01 to 0.1%). The chain combines TRBV5-5 with TRBJ1-5, with D possibly TRBD1 on 5 matching bases. Germline lookup yields CDR1 SGHKS and CDR2 YYEKEE (reference sequence). This CDR3 spans 14 amino acids. The V and J ends lost 4 bases and 4 bases respectively, with 12 bases between them. The CDR3 nucleotides are TGTGCCAGCAGCCTCCGGGACGGGAATCAGCCCCAGCATTTT. This codes for CASSLRDGNQPQHF.

This clone occurred a few times. The gene calls are TRBV19 and TRBJ2-7; D possibly uses TRBD1 or TRBD2 (5 bases each). This CDR3 has 13 residues. V dropped 5 bases and J dropped 6 bases, with 14 bases sitting between them. Germline V gives CDR1 LNHDA, CDR2 SQIVND (reference sequence). The CDR3 here is CASSPRRGAEQYF. In DNA, the CDR3 is TGTGCCAGTAGTCCTCGTCGGGGCGCCGAGCAGTACTTC.

The V gene is TRBV5-1, the J gene TRBJ2-5; 9 nucleotides line up with TRBD1. The CDR3 has 15 amino acids. CDR1 is SGHRS and CDR2 is YFSETQ in the germline V gene. Germline trimming cut 4 bases from V and 5 bases from J; bases unmatched to any gene: 9. CDR3 loop: CASSPGQGSTETQYF. In DNA form, the CDR3 reads TGCGCCAGCAGCCCCGGACAGGGGAGTACGGAGACCCAGTACTTC.